Listed below are T cell receptor beta chains from one sample, sequenced in a study of blood T cell repertoires in COVID-19. The method was immunoSEQ multiplex PCR; TCRdb's version includes in-frame clones alone and lacks a portion of them. The sample includes about 220,000 clones, approximately 85% of them seen just once. What was sequenced was peripheral blood. Receptors originate from a woman of 80 years or more with COVID-19, enrolled during active disease. Both conserved end residues are part of each CDR3. A D gene is named only where the DNA matches it firmly. The size entry is marked missing in some rows and otherwise reads once, few, many or a size class.

V: TRBV9
D: TRBD2
size: -
J: TRBJ2-2
DNA: TGTGCCAGCAGCGTAAAGCGGGGGCCCGCGAACACCGGGGAGCTGTTTTTT
CDR3: CASSVKRGPANTGELFF

V: TRBV6-5
D: TRBD1
size: -
J: TRBJ1-2
DNA: TGTGCCATCGCTCGCCTTACAGGGACAGGGGGCGGCTACACCTTC
CDR3: CAIARLTGTGGGYTF

V: TRBV7-2
D: -
size: -
J: TRBJ2-1
DNA: TGTGCCAGCGTGGAGCGGACCCGCTCCTACAATGAGCAGTTCTTC
CDR3: CASVERTRSYNEQFF

V: TRBV2
D: -
size: -
J: TRBJ1-1
DNA: TGTGCCAGCAGTGAGGCGCACCCGGGAGGGAACACTGAAGCTTTCTTT
CDR3: CASSEAHPGGNTEAFF

V: TRBV15
D: -
size: -
J: TRBJ1-1
DNA: TGTGCCACCAGCAGAGACCGTATGAACACTGAAGCTTTCTTT
CDR3: CATSRDRMNTEAFF

V: TRBV7-3
D: -
size: -
J: TRBJ2-2
DNA: TGTGCCAGCAGCTTAAACCCGCAGGGCAACACCGGGGAGCTGTTTTTT
CDR3: CASSLNPQGNTGELFF

V: TRBV18
D: -
size: once
J: TRBJ1-1
DNA: TGTGCCAGCTCACCATTGAGGAGCACTGAAGCTTTCTTT
CDR3: CASSPLRSTEAFF

V: TRBV18
D: -
size: -
J: TRBJ1-2
DNA: TGTGCCAGCTCACCGTTGGTAGGGGGTTCAAATGGCTACACCTTC
CDR3: CASSPLVGGSNGYTF

V: TRBV3-1/TRBV3-2
D: -
size: few
J: TRBJ1-1
DNA: TGTGCCAGCAGCCAAGAGACCAGGCGGAACACTGAAGCTTTCTTT
CDR3: CASSQETRRNTEAFF

V: TRBV18
D: -
size: -
J: TRBJ2-1
DNA: TGTGCCAGCTCACCCCTGACTAGCTCCTACAATGAGCAGTTCTTC
CDR3: CASSPLTSSYNEQFF

V: TRBV11-2
D: TRBD1
size: -
J: TRBJ1-2
DNA: TGTGCCAGCAGCAGGGGGACAGGGGGCCTCACTAACTATGGCTACACCTTC
CDR3: CASSRGTGGLTNYGYTF

V: TRBV7-2
D: -
size: -
J: TRBJ2-4
DNA: TGTGCCAGCAGCTTACTCTCTCAGGGTCGAAACATTCAGTACTTC
CDR3: CASSLLSQGRNIQYF

V: TRBV19
D: -
size: -
J: TRBJ2-3
DNA: TGTGCCAGTTCCGCGGTGCCGGCTAGCACAGATACGCAGTATTTT
CDR3: CASSAVPASTDTQYF

V: TRBV29-1
D: -
size: -
J: TRBJ2-7
DNA: TGCAGCGCCTTGGACAGCCGAGGTTACGAGCAGTACTTC
CDR3: CSALDSRGYEQYF

V: TRBV7-3
D: TRBD2
size: -
J: TRBJ2-1
DNA: TGTGCCAGCAGCCCCTACCCGAGGGGGGCTAGCGGGAACTACAATGAGCAGTTCTTC
CDR3: CASSPYPRGASGNYNEQFF

V: TRBV5-4
D: TRBD1
size: -
J: TRBJ1-4
DNA: TGTGCCAGCAGCCGGGACAGGGGGGCGGAAAAACTGTTTTTT
CDR3: CASSRDRGAEKLFF

V: TRBV9
D: TRBD1
size: -
J: TRBJ1-1
DNA: TGTGCCAGCAGCCCCCGTGGGACAGGGAACACTGAAGCTTTCTTT
CDR3: CASSPRGTGNTEAFF

V: TRBV28
D: -
size: -
J: TRBJ2-1
DNA: TGTGCCAGCAGCCGAAACTTAGGGAGCTCCTACAATGAGCAGTTCTTC
CDR3: CASSRNLGSSYNEQFF

V: TRBV19
D: -
size: -
J: TRBJ1-1
DNA: TGTGCCAGTAGTATGAATACAAATATGAACACTGAAGCTTTCTTT
CDR3: CASSMNTNMNTEAFF

V: TRBV7-8
D: -
size: few
J: TRBJ2-7
DNA: TGTGCCAGCAGCTGGGGAGAGGCAGAGCAGTACTTC
CDR3: CASSWGEAEQYF

V: TRBV5-1
D: TRBD1
size: few
J: TRBJ2-5
DNA: TGCGCCAGCAGCTTGGGGGACAGGGGGATAGAGACCCAGTACTTC
CDR3: CASSLGDRGIETQYF

V: TRBV5-4
D: -
size: -
J: TRBJ1-1
DNA: TGTGCCAGCAGCCCGGGGACTTTCGGGAACACTGAAGCTTTCTTT
CDR3: CASSPGTFGNTEAFF

V: TRBV4-3
D: -
size: few
J: TRBJ1-1
DNA: TGCGCCAGCAGCCAAGAGGAAGGTACAGGAGCTTTCTTT
CDR3: CASSQEEGTGAFF

V: TRBV6-2/TRBV6-3
D: -
size: -
J: TRBJ2-1
DNA: TGTGCCAGCAGTTATTTCAGGCAGGCCAGCCACTTCTTC
CDR3: CASSYFRQASHFF

V: TRBV7-9
D: -
size: -
J: TRBJ2-1
DNA: TGTGCCAGCAGCTGGGGGAGTGTCAGCGGGAATGAGCAGTTCTTC
CDR3: CASSWGSVSGNEQFF

V: TRBV28
D: TRBD2
size: -
J: TRBJ2-2
DNA: TGTGCCAGCAGTACTCCCGGACTAGCAGGACCCGGGGAGCTGTTTTTT
CDR3: CASSTPGLAGPGELFF

V: TRBV9
D: TRBD1
size: -
J: TRBJ2-1
DNA: TGTGCCAGCAGCGCGACAGGGGACGGCTACAATGAGCAGTTCTTC
CDR3: CASSATGDGYNEQFF

V: TRBV7-2
D: -
size: -
J: TRBJ1-1
DNA: TGTGCCAGCAGCCCTAATCACTACCAACAAGCTTTCTTT
CDR3: CASSPNHYQQAFF

V: TRBV30
D: -
size: few
J: TRBJ1-2
DNA: TGTGCCTGGAAGGGAGTCCTCTATGGCTACACCTTC
CDR3: CAWKGVLYGYTF

V: TRBV7-9
D: -
size: -
J: TRBJ1-6
DNA: TGTGCCAGCAGCTTAGCGGCGGGGGGCATTTCACCCCTCCACTTT
CDR3: CASSLAAGGISPLHF

V: TRBV5-1
D: -
size: -
J: TRBJ1-3
DNA: TGCGCCAGCAGCTCACAGAGCTCTGGAAACACCATATATTTT
CDR3: CASSSQSSGNTIYF

V: TRBV6-2/TRBV6-3
D: TRBD2
size: -
J: TRBJ2-1
DNA: TGTGCCAGCAGTTACTCGGGGACTAGCGGTATCTACAATGAGCAGTTCTTC
CDR3: CASSYSGTSGIYNEQFF

V: TRBV30
D: -
size: -
J: TRBJ2-7
DNA: TGTGCCTGGAGTGAGGTTTTCGGAGGGTTCGAGCAGTACTTC
CDR3: CAWSEVFGGFEQYF

V: TRBV18
D: -
size: -
J: TRBJ1-3
DNA: TGTGCCAGCTCACCACCGGGGACACCGGGAAACACCATATATTTT
CDR3: CASSPPGTPGNTIYF

V: TRBV28
D: TRBD2
size: once
J: TRBJ2-7
DNA: TGTGCCAGCAGTTTAGGGGCTAGCGGGAGTGGCGAGCAGTACTTC
CDR3: CASSLGASGSGEQYF

V: TRBV28
D: -
size: -
J: TRBJ2-1
DNA: TGTGCCAGCAGTGTCCATTCTGCCGGGACACCTGAGCAGTTCTTC
CDR3: CASSVHSAGTPEQFF

V: TRBV19
D: TRBD1
size: few
J: TRBJ1-2
DNA: TGTGCCAGTAGTATGGGACAGCCAGGCGACTATGGCTACACCTTC
CDR3: CASSMGQPGDYGYTF

V: TRBV5-1
D: -
size: -
J: TRBJ2-5
DNA: TGCGCCAGCAGCCTGGGCTCTAGCGTCGTAGGAGAGACCCAGTACTTC
CDR3: CASSLGSSVVGETQYF

V: TRBV6-5
D: TRBD1
size: -
J: TRBJ2-1
DNA: TGTGCCAGCAGGCCGGGACAGTCCTACAATGAGCAGTTCTTC
CDR3: CASRPGQSYNEQFF

V: TRBV30
D: TRBD2
size: -
J: TRBJ2-5
DNA: TGTGCCTGGAGTGGGGTAGCGGGGGGAGCAAAACGAGAGACCCAGTACTTC
CDR3: CAWSGVAGGAKRETQYF

V: TRBV19
D: TRBD1
size: -
J: TRBJ2-5
DNA: TGTGCCAGCCGTAGTCCGGGACAGGGTATGGAGACCCAGTACTTC
CDR3: CASRSPGQGMETQYF

V: TRBV9
D: TRBD1
size: -
J: TRBJ2-2
DNA: TGTGCCAGCAGCACTACGACAGGGCTGGCCACCGGGGAGCTGTTTTTT
CDR3: CASSTTTGLATGELFF

V: TRBV29-1
D: TRBD2
size: -
J: TRBJ2-7
DNA: TGCAGCGTTGATGGGGTAGCGGGATCGAACGAGCAGTACTTC
CDR3: CSVDGVAGSNEQYF

V: TRBV27
D: TRBD1
size: -
J: TRBJ2-7
DNA: TGTGCCAGCAGTTTAGCCCTCGGACAGGGCTACGAGCAGTACTTC
CDR3: CASSLALGQGYEQYF

V: TRBV12-5
D: -
size: -
J: TRBJ1-1
DNA: TGTGCTAGTGGTTCGGGGGGGTCATACACTGAAGCTTTCTTT
CDR3: CASGSGGSYTEAFF

V: TRBV29-1
D: -
size: -
J: TRBJ2-2
DNA: TGCAGCGTTTTAGGAGTGAACACCGGGGAGCTGTTTTTT
CDR3: CSVLGVNTGELFF

V: TRBV6-6
D: -
size: -
J: TRBJ1-5
DNA: TGTGCCAGCAGTTACTCGGACTCCCCCAGGCAGCCCCAGCATTTT
CDR3: CASSYSDSPRQPQHF

V: TRBV19
D: -
size: -
J: TRBJ2-7
DNA: TGTGCCAGTAGTATTTCAGGGATCAGGCTCGAGCAGTACTTC
CDR3: CASSISGIRLEQYF

V: TRBV7-3
D: TRBD2
size: -
J: TRBJ2-3
DNA: TGTGCCAGCAGCAAGCGGGGGGGCCCATTCCTTACGCAGTATTTT
CDR3: CASSKRGGPFLTQYF

V: TRBV5-6
D: -
size: -
J: TRBJ2-1
DNA: TGTGCCAGCAGCCGTTACTTCGACGGAGTCGTTAAGCAGTTCTTC
CDR3: CASSRYFDGVVKQFF

V: TRBV6-5
D: -
size: -
J: TRBJ2-2
DNA: TGTGCCAGCGGGAGGGGGGCGGACACCGGGGAGCTGTTTTTT
CDR3: CASGRGADTGELFF

V: TRBV24-1
D: -
size: -
J: TRBJ2-1
DNA: TGTGCCACCAGTGTCCCGGGAGATACCAATGAGCAGTTCTTC
CDR3: CATSVPGDTNEQFF

V: TRBV5-4
D: -
size: -
J: TRBJ1-2
DNA: TGTGCCAGCAGCACGCCGACAGACTTGGGCGGCTACACCTTC
CDR3: CASSTPTDLGGYTF

V: TRBV19
D: -
size: -
J: TRBJ2-7
DNA: TGTGCCAGTAGTACCAAACTTCGGGGGGAGCAGTACTTC
CDR3: CASSTKLRGEQYF

V: TRBV2
D: -
size: -
J: TRBJ1-4
DNA: TGTGCCAGCTGCGCGGCTAATGAAAAACTGTTTTTT
CDR3: CASCAANEKLFF

V: TRBV7-6
D: TRBD1
size: -
J: TRBJ1-1
DNA: TGTGCCAGCAGCTTAGTCAGGGGGCCCAGTGAAGCTTTCTTT
CDR3: CASSLVRGPSEAFF

V: TRBV2
D: -
size: -
J: TRBJ2-5
DNA: TGTGCCAGTTCGGTACAAGAGACCCAGTACTTC
CDR3: CASSVQETQYF

V: TRBV27
D: -
size: -
J: TRBJ1-4
DNA: TGTGCCAGCAGTACCCTCTGGGGCGCCAATGAAAAACTGTTTTTT
CDR3: CASSTLWGANEKLFF

V: TRBV28
D: TRBD1
size: -
J: TRBJ1-6
DNA: TGTGCCAGCAGTTGGACAGGGGGCCGCTATAATTCACCCCTCCACTTT
CDR3: CASSWTGGRYNSPLHF